This T cell receptor (beta chain) was recovered during a study of blood T cell repertoires in COVID-19. Trimming took 4 bases from V and 5 from J, leaving 12 bases between them. CDR1 is SGHDN and CDR2 is FVKESK in the germline V gene. This CDR3 region has 13 residues. Generated by immunoSEQ multiplex PCR, the TCRdb table keeps only in-frame clones and is missing some. The profile shows 250,000 to 300,000 clones, around 90% of them singletons. This rearrangement joins TRBV14 to TRBJ2-7; weak D call: TRBD1 (6 bases). Sequenced input: peripheral blood. The TCR comes from an older woman with COVID-19, enrolled during active disease. Here the CDR3 reads CASSRTWGHEQYF. The CDR3 coding sequence is TGTGCCAGCAGCCGGACATGGGGGCACGAGCAGTACTTC.